The following is a T cell receptor (beta chain) sequence with its context. As yet, its antigen is unknown. The source of the sample is a study of Ad26.COV2.S vaccination and SARS-CoV-2 variants. Overall study: In the study, Ad26.COV2.S was injected intramuscularly once, or twice 56 days apart.

V lost 4 bases, J lost 7 bases, and 11 bases lay in between. This CDR3 has 13 amino acids. CDR1 SGDLS and CDR2 YYNGEE come from the germline V gene. Treatment reported: 15 to 20 received Ad26.COV2.S at low or high dose, single or two shots; about 5 received placebo; per-sample allocation not given. Each sample was drawn 63 days after the first injection (of vaccine or placebo). Study-wide results and limits: Vaccinated individuals (as opposed to placebo recipients) had higher spike-specific TCR breadth. Responses of spike-specific T cells (both CD8+ and CD4+) reportedly showed substantial breadth after vaccination.

Sequencing used immunoSEQ multiplex PCR; TCRdb keeps in-frame clones, though not all of them. The sample has roughly 240,000 clones, approximately 88% seen once. This sequence joins TRBV9 and TRBJ1-4; D perhaps matches TRBD1 (5 bases). The specimen comprised peripheral blood, sampled in a trial of Ad26.COV2.S vaccine versus placebo. The source is a person aged 18 to 65 who received the Ad26.COV2.S COVID-19 vaccine or a placebo. CDR3 in amino acids: CASSSSGPEKLFF. CDR3 bases: TGTGCCAGCAGCTCCTCGGGGCCTGAAAAACTGTTTTTT.